This T cell receptor beta chain derives from a study of PD-L1 blockade in urothelial cancer. The CDR3 covers 13 residues. The V gene's germline CDR1 is MDHEN and CDR2 SYDVKM. V was clipped by 5 bases and J by 6 bases, with 13 bases between them. Only in-frame clones appear in the TCRdb table, and some are missing; sequencing was by immunoSEQ multiplex PCR. The top ten hold over 0.8% of the sample, which has about 100,000 clones, about 91% seen once. The chain couples TRBV28 to TRBJ1-1; D is unresolved. The TCR originated in a woman aged 80 or over with urothelial cancer. The material sequenced was PBMCs, taken around atezolizumab (anti-PD-L1) treatment. CDR3 region: CASSNMGRAEAFF. CDR3 sequence (DNA): TGTGCCAGCAGTAATATGGGGAGGGCTGAAGCTTTCTTT.